This T cell receptor beta chain comes out of a study of blood T cell repertoires in COVID-19. Study information: The analysed material was cDNA or gDNA that came from T cells, B-cell-depleted T cells, or PBMCs.

All enrollees were about 18 to 89 years old and from about 25 US areas. The CDR3 is 14 residues long. After removal of 6 bases from V and 2 bases from J, the junction contained 3 bases not matched to a gene. CDR1 is SNHLY and CDR2 is FYNNEI in the germline V gene. This clone showed up just once. Measured with immunoSEQ multiplex PCR; TCRdb has only the in-frame clones, and not every one. The sample carries around 230,000 clones, around 89% recorded once. Specimen: PBMCs or T cells enriched from blood (not recorded which). The clonotype originates from a woman aged 40 to 50 with acute COVID-19. The J gene is TRBJ1-5, the V gene TRBV2; 8 bases match TRBD1. CDR3 amino acids: CASRAQGGNQPQHF. The CDR3 DNA is TGTGCCAGCAGAGCACAGGGGGGCAATCAGCCCCAGCATTTT.